These 31 T cell receptor beta chains came from one sample sequenced in a study of pediatric ulcerative colitis (dated by TCRdb to between 2018 and 2021). During colonoscopy, one to two pinch biopsies were obtained from the rectum for research purposes. The library was made by the immunoSEQ multiplex PCR assay. TCRdb obtained this table from immuneACCESS and retained in-frame rearrangements with V and J assigned. These tables miss some clones; where compared with another copy, unresolved V genes account for less than half of the shortfall, and the remainder is unexplained. Across this sample there are over 45,000 clones, with roughly 79% seen only once. 3% to 4.5% of the sample lies in the top ten. The sample was gut tissue. Every receptor here comes from a girl aged 5-17 years with moderate ulcerative colitis.

V usage is TRBV18 and J usage is TRBJ2-2, with D unclear. The CDR3 consists of 15 residues. V lost 0 bases and J lost 5, with 10 bases in between. The germline V gene has CDR1 KGHSH and CDR2 LQKENI. CDR3 sequence (DNA): TGTGCCAGCTCACCACCGAAGGGTGGAACCGGGGAGCTGTTTTTT. It specifies CASSPPKGGTGELFF.

The chain recombines TRBV7-8 with TRBJ2-5; D possibly matches TRBD1 or TRBD2 (6 bases each). Trimming left V 1 base short and J 4 bases short, with 19 bases between. CDR1 is SGHVS and CDR2 is FQNEAQ in the germline V gene. CDR3 length equals 17 residues. CDR3 residues: CASSLGGSRGLGETQYF. CDR3 nucleotide sequence: TGTGCCAGCAGCTTAGGGGGTAGCCGGGGGCTGGGAGAGACCCAGTACTTC.

The V call is TRBV28, the J call TRBJ2-7; D is unresolved. Germline V gene data show CDR1 as MDHEN and CDR2 as SYDVKM. CDR3 length: 12 amino acids. Trimming took off 3 bases at V and 0 bases at J, with 3 bases between the two ends. CDR3 region: CASSLPSYEQYF. The CDR3 DNA reads as TGTGCCAGCAGTTTGCCCTCCTACGAGCAGTACTTC.

This chain uses TRBV9 with TRBJ2-3; perhaps TRBD2 as D (6 bases). The CDR3 has 15 residues. CDR1 and CDR2 from the germline V gene are SGDLS and YYNGEE. V lost 7 bases and J 2 bases, leaving 17 bases between the germline ends. CDR3 amino acids: CASAGGGEFTDTQYF. The CDR3 DNA follows: TGTGCCAGCGCTGGAGGCGGGGAGTTCACAGATACGCAGTATTTT.

V and J are TRBV30 and TRBJ2-6, with D unclear. The CDR3 sequence is 15 residues long. Germline V gene data show CDR1 as GTSNPN and CDR2 as SVGIG (reference sequence). V lost 3 bases and J 0 bases, leaving 9 bases between the germline ends. The CDR3: CAWRPGGSGANVLTF. In nucleotides, the CDR3 is TGTGCCTGGAGGCCTGGCGGCTCTGGGGCCAACGTCCTGACTTTC.

In this sample, this clone turned up a few times. The chain has TRBV5-4 and TRBJ1-1; D is unresolved. In germline, CDR1 is SGHNT, CDR2 YYREEE (reference sequence). The CDR3 covers 13 residues. Trimming left V 4 bases short and J 1 base short, with 8 bases between. In DNA, the CDR3 is TGTGCCAGCAGCCGTACTACGAACACTGAAGCTTTCTTT. It is translated as CASSRTTNTEAFF.

This rearrangement joins TRBV14 to TRBJ2-3, with TRBD1 identical over 9 bases. The trim removed 2 bases at V and 7 bases at J, leaving 13 bases unmatched. The germline V gene has CDR1 SGHDN and CDR2 FVKESK. The CDR3 has 17 amino acids. In DNA form, the CDR3 reads TGTGCCAGCAGCCAAAAGTCCGGGACAGGGACCGGGTATACGCAGTATTTT. This gives the protein CASSQKSGTGTGYTQYF.

The V gene is TRBV6-5, the J gene TRBJ1-2, with a weak D call TRBD1 (5 bases). This CDR3 comprises 14 residues. From germline, CDR1 is MNHEY and CDR2 SVGAGI. V gave up 2 bases and J gave up 4 bases, with 11 bases separating them. The CDR3 DNA reads as TGTGCCAGCAGTTACACCGGGGCAGTCTATGGCTACACCTTC. Translation gives CASSYTGAVYGYTF.

This clone was recorded once. The V call is TRBV5-1, the J call TRBJ2-1; 8 bases fit TRBD2. Per germline, CDR1 SGHRS and CDR2 YFSETQ. V shed 0 bases and J 0 bases; nucleotides not matched to a gene: 5. The CDR3 contains 17 residues. CDR3 in amino acids: CASSLVGSGASYNEQFF. The CDR3 region has the DNA TGCGCCAGCAGCTTGGTCGGTAGCGGGGCCTCCTACAATGAGCAGTTCTTC.

This clone has a handful of counts. J is TRBJ1-1 and V is TRBV4-3; the D gene is possibly TRBD1 (5 bases). Germline lookup yields CDR1 LGHNA and CDR2 YSLEER. V was cut by 2 bases and J by 8 bases, with 12 bases left in between. The CDR3 covers 13 residues. CDR3 sequence: CASSQLPGTEAFF. The CDR3 DNA is TGCGCCAGCAGCCAACTACCAGGGACCGAAGCTTTCTTT.

The chain links TRBV7-9 to TRBJ2-5; D perhaps matches TRBD1 (6 bases). This CDR3 is 14 amino acids long. The germline V gene has CDR1 SEHNR and CDR2 FQNEAQ (reference sequence). V was shortened by 5 bases and J by 0 bases, with 10 bases between the two germline ends. For the CDR3, the DNA is TGTGCCAGCAGCCAAGACAGGTACCAAGAGACCCAGTACTTC. Encoded protein: CASSQDRYQETQYF.

This chain joins TRBV19 and TRBJ2-7, with D possibly being TRBD1 (6 bases). V lost 3 bases and J lost 0, with 9 bases in between. CDR3 length: 14 amino acids. Germline V gene sequence: CDR1 LNHDA, CDR2 SQIVND (reference sequence). CDR3 sequence (DNA): TGTGCCAGTAGTATCGACAGGTCCTCCTACGAGCAGTACTTC. Protein product: CASSIDRSSYEQYF.

This clone has only a few counts. The chain links TRBV6-1 to TRBJ1-3, with D hard to call. Trimming shortened V by 4 bases and J by 0 bases, and 10 bases separated the two germline ends. The CDR3 totals 15 residues. Germline CDR1 and CDR2: MNHNS and SASEGT. CDR3 sequence: CASSVNGGSGNTIYF. The CDR3 bases are TGTGCCAGCAGTGTAAACGGAGGCTCTGGAAACACCATATATTTT.

This chain connects TRBV7-8 to TRBJ1-5; no definite D call. The germline V and J ends were trimmed by 1 base and 4 bases, with 11 bases remaining between them. The CDR3 loop spans 15 amino acids. CDR1 SGHVS and CDR2 FQNEAQ come from the germline V gene. This CDR3 reads CASSLGLSENQPQHF. The CDR3 DNA follows: TGTGCCAGCAGCTTAGGATTGTCAGAGAATCAGCCCCAGCATTTT.

The chain is built from TRBV6-4 and TRBJ2-3, with 7 positions matching TRBD2. The V gene's germline CDR1 is MRHNA and CDR2 SNTAGT. The CDR3 is made up of 14 amino acids. V trimming: 6 bases; J trimming: 0 bases; junction bases outside the gene matches: 3. The CDR3 protein is CASSELASTDTQYF. The CDR3 nucleotides are TGTGCCAGCAGCGAACTAGCGAGCACAGATACGCAGTATTTT.

This chain joins TRBV28 and TRBJ1-2; no reliable D call. Germline V gives CDR1 MDHEN, CDR2 SYDVKM. V was trimmed by 6 bases and J by 4 bases, leaving 9 bases between them. The CDR3 has 12 amino acids. CDR3 amino acids: CASRTGRYGYTF. In DNA form, the CDR3 reads TGTGCCAGCAGAACCGGGCGCTATGGCTACACCTTC.

This clone has just a few counts. The rearrangement links TRBV30 to TRBJ1-2; D is undetermined. CDR1 is GTSNPN, CDR2 SVGIG, per germline (reference sequence). The CDR3 loop spans 12 amino acids. V was clipped by 0 bases and J by 4 bases, with 6 bases between them. The CDR3 sequence is CAWSVNSYGYTF. The CDR3 bases are TGTGCCTGGAGTGTTAACAGCTATGGCTACACCTTC.

The chain uses TRBV28 and TRBJ2-7; no definite D call. The CDR3 consists of 14 residues. Germline CDR1 and CDR2: MDHEN and SYDVKM. V lost 3 bases and J 5 bases, leaving 14 bases between the germline ends. This CDR3 is CASSFNQINHEQYF. For the CDR3, the DNA is TGTGCCAGCAGTTTCAATCAAATCAACCACGAGCAGTACTTC.

The chain links TRBV5-1 to TRBJ2-1; no reliable D call. V dropped 2 bases and J dropped 8 bases, with 8 bases sitting between them. The germline V gene encodes CDR1 SGHRS and CDR2 YFSETQ. The CDR3 consists of 12 residues. CDR3 region: CASSFEFDEQFF. CDR3 nucleotides: TGCGCCAGCAGCTTCGAATTCGATGAGCAGTTCTTC.

V is TRBV5-1 and J is TRBJ2-7; 9 nucleotides align to TRBD1. J lost 3 bases, V lost 4 bases, and 17 bases had no gene match. CDR1 and CDR2 from the germline V gene are SGHRS and YFSETQ. This CDR3 is 18 amino acids long. CDR3 DNA: TGCGCCAGCAGCATTGGTGGGGGAACGGGACAGGGATTCTACGAGCAGTACTTC. Translation gives CASSIGGGTGQGFYEQYF.

V is TRBV18 and J is TRBJ2-1; D may be TRBD2 (6 bases). Per germline, CDR1 KGHSH and CDR2 LQKENI. V lost 2 bases to trimming and J lost 5 bases, with 16 bases between them. This CDR3 is 16 amino acids long. CDR3 nucleotides: TGTGCCAGCTCACCATGGACAAGCGGGCGAAACAATGAGCAGTTCTTC. Encoded protein: CASSPWTSGRNNEQFF.

The V gene is TRBV14, the J gene TRBJ2-7; TRBD1 matches at 8 bases. From germline, CDR1 is SGHDN and CDR2 FVKESK. With 3 bases clipped from V and 5 bases from J, the junction kept 12 bases outside the gene matches. CDR3 size: 16 residues. CDR3: CASSHLDRGVSNEQYF. DNA for the CDR3: TGTGCCAGCAGCCACCTCGACAGGGGAGTTTCGAACGAGCAGTACTTC.

The V and J genes are TRBV19 and TRBJ1-5; D remains unclear. Trimming shortened V by 1 base and J by 1 base, and 8 bases separated the two germline ends. CDR3 length: 15 residues. Germline-derived CDR1 and CDR2 are LNHDA and SQIVND (reference sequence). CDR3 protein: CASSIVPASNQPQHF. DNA of the CDR3: TGTGCCAGTAGTATAGTTCCCGCCAGCAATCAGCCCCAGCATTTT.

The chain recombines TRBV7-2 with TRBJ2-1; possible D gene TRBD2, 5 bases. This CDR3 region has 16 residues. Trimming cost V 2 bases and J 0 bases, with 11 bases left between them. Looked up from germline, CDR1 is SGHTA and CDR2 is FQGNSA. CDR3 sequence reads: CASSLWTGSSYNEQFF. CDR3 DNA: TGTGCCAGCAGCTTATGGACGGGGAGCTCCTACAATGAGCAGTTCTTC.

V gene TRBV2 combines with J gene TRBJ1-2; D remains unclear. Trimming removed 5 bases at V and 5 bases at J, with 18 bases between. Germline V lookup: CDR1 SNHLY, CDR2 FYNNEI. The CDR3 covers 15 residues. The CDR3 DNA is TGTGCCAGCAGTCCCGCGTCGAATCCGCCATATGGCTACACCTTC. Translated, it gives CASSPASNPPYGYTF.

The J gene is TRBJ1-2, the V gene TRBV28; TRBD1 matches 12 bases. The germline gives CDR1 MDHEN, CDR2 SYDVKM. CDR3 length: 16 amino acids. Trimming at V came to 5 bases and at J to 4 bases, leaving 8 bases not matched to a gene. The chain's CDR3 is CASSPPGTGGFYGYTF. CDR3 DNA: TGTGCCAGCAGTCCCCCTGGGACAGGGGGCTTCTATGGCTACACCTTC.

Here the CDR3 reads CASSLDSSGANVLTF. DNA for the CDR3: TGTGCCAGCAGCTTAGACAGCTCTGGGGCCAACGTCCTGACTTTC. This chain uses TRBV7-2 with TRBJ2-6, with D unresolved. The CDR3 contains 15 residues. Germline V gene lookup returns CDR1 SGHTA and CDR2 FQGNSA. V lost 1 base to trimming and J lost 0 bases, with 4 bases between them.

The chain employs TRBV11-3 and TRBJ2-1, with D tentatively TRBD1 (6 bases). The V and J ends lost 5 bases and 8 bases respectively, with 13 bases between them. This CDR3 has 13 residues. CDR1 is SGHNT and CDR2 is YENEEA in the germline V gene. CDR3 sequence reads: CASSLLRGYEQFF. DNA of the CDR3: TGTGCCAGCAGCCTACTCAGGGGTTATGAGCAGTTCTTC.

CDR3 nucleotides: TGTGCCACCAGCAGAGACCTTGGACAGGGGGCCTACGAGCAGTACTTC. Its protein is CATSRDLGQGAYEQYF. The chain employs TRBV15 and TRBJ2-7; TRBD1 aligns across 10 bases. The CDR3 is 16 amino acids. The junction had 4 bases not matched to a gene; V was cut back by 0 bases and J by 2 bases. CDR1 and CDR2 from the germline V gene are LNHNV and YYDKDF (reference sequence). Combining the CDR3 with reference TRBV15 and TRBJ2-7 gives the whole variable domain DAMVIQNPRYQVTQFGKPVTLSCSQTLNHNVMYWYQQKSSQAPKLLFHYYDKDFNNEADTPDNFQSRRPNTSFCFLDIRSPGLGDTAMYLCATSRDLGQGAYEQYFGPGTRLTVT.

The rearrangement joins TRBV14 to TRBJ1-3; 8 bases fit TRBD1. CDR1 and CDR2 from the germline V gene are SGHDN and FVKESK. Trimming removed 6 bases from V and 1 base from J; junction bases left unmatched: 2. The CDR3 is 14 amino acids. The CDR3 nucleotides read TGTGCCAGCAGAACAGGGGGATCTGGAAACACCATATATTTT. Translated, it gives CASRTGGSGNTIYF.

The V call is TRBV7-3, the J call TRBJ2-3, with D unclear. The CDR3 consists of 14 residues. Germline V gene lookup returns CDR1 SGHTA and CDR2 FQGTGA. Trimming left V 0 bases short and J 0 bases short, with 4 bases between. The CDR3 sequence: CASSLTYSTDTQYF. The CDR3 DNA follows: TGTGCCAGCAGCTTAACATACAGCACAGATACGCAGTATTTT. The whole variable domain, remainder taken from reference TRBV7-3 and TRBJ2-3, is GAGVSQTPSNKVTEKGKYVELRCDPISGHTALYWYRQSLGQGPEFLIYFQGTGAADDSGLPNDRFFAVRPEGSVSTLKIQRTERGDSAVYLCASSLTYSTDTQYFGPGTRLTVL.